The 17 T cell receptor beta chains reported below all come from one sample, sequenced in a study of response to subunit inactivated influenza vaccine. MiXCR, run by TCRdb on the RT-PCR reads, gives a single entry per CDR3 protein. This sample has about 520,000 distinct CDR3 sequences, with approximately 7.3% found just once. The material was PBMCs from blood, obtained 23 months after vaccination. The receptors originated from a man aged 50-75 years who received an inactivated influenza vaccine.

This clonotype was seen many times. V gene TRBV7-2 combines with J gene TRBJ2-1; TRBD2 agrees at 9 bases. The germline V gene has CDR1 SGHTA and CDR2 FQGNSA. The CDR3 is 18 residues long. Losses at the gene ends were 4 bases for V and 5 bases for J; bases not matched to a gene: 15. Here the CDR3 reads CASSSAGGSFLGDNEQFF. CDR3 DNA: TGTGCCAGCAGCTCAGCGGGAGGAAGCTTTTTAGGCGACAATGAGCAGTTCTTC.

This clonotype was found many times. The rearrangement joins TRBV20-1 to TRBJ2-7, with D uncertain. Per the germline V gene, CDR1 is DFQATT and CDR2 is SNEGSKA (reference sequence). Trimming took 1 base from V and 1 from J, leaving 14 bases between them. This CDR3 comprises 15 residues. Written as DNA, the CDR3 is TGCAGTGCTAGAGTTACCGCTTCGTGGTCCTACGAGCAGTACTTC. This codes for CSARVTASWSYEQYF.

The V and J genes are TRBV4-3 and TRBJ2-1; 7 bases fit TRBD2. Looked up from germline, CDR1 is LGHNA and CDR2 is YSLEER. This CDR3 is built from 17 residues. V lost 1 base, J lost 6 bases, and 12 bases stayed unmatched. The DNA of the CDR3 is TGCGCCAGCAGCCAAGGCCTCTTTATGGGAGGGTCCAATGAGCAGTTCTTC. This translates into CASSQGLFMGGSNEQFF.

This clonotype was counted ten times or more. The CDR3 nucleotides are TGCAGTGCTAGAGACTACAGGGGGGGCTACGAGCAGTACTTC. It is translated as CSARDYRGGYEQYF. V usage is TRBV20-1 and J usage is TRBJ2-7, with a weak D call TRBD1 (8 bases). The CDR3 length is 14 residues. Trimming removed 0 bases at V and 3 bases at J, with 12 bases between. Germline V gene sequence: CDR1 DFQATT, CDR2 SNEGSKA (reference sequence).

V gene TRBV30 combines with J gene TRBJ2-7, with D possibly matching TRBD1 (6 bases). The CDR3 loop spans 14 amino acids. The V end was cut by 4 bases, the J end by 2 bases, with 15 bases between. Germline CDR1 reads GTSNPN; CDR2 reads SVGIG (reference sequence). The CDR3 loop reads CAWTRKQGTYEQYF. CDR3 sequence (DNA): TGTGCCTGGACCAGAAAACAGGGTACCTACGAGCAGTACTTC.

To note about this clonotype: A much larger clone differs by one base, so this may be a read error. The V call is TRBV5-1, the J call TRBJ1-1, with D uncertain. CDR3 size: 14 residues. Germline loops: CDR1 SGHRS, CDR2 YFSETQ. The CDR3 DNA is TGCGCCTGCAGCTTGGAGCCTGCCCAACCTGACGCTTTCTTT. This translates into CACSLEPAQPDAFF.

In its sample, this clonotype was seen many times. The J gene is TRBJ2-7, the V gene TRBV12-3 or TRBV12-4, with D uncertain. V lost 2 bases, J lost 5 bases, and 7 bases lay in between. The CDR3 extends over 12 amino acids. Here the CDR3 reads CASSLNHHEQYF. In DNA form, the CDR3 reads TGTGCCAGCAGTTTAAATCACCACGAGCAGTACTTC.

This clonotype has more than one count but fewer than ten. The gene calls are TRBV20-1 and TRBJ2-7; the D call may be TRBD1 or TRBD2 (5 bases each). V lost 4 bases and J 3 bases, leaving 16 bases between the germline ends. CDR1 is DFQATT, CDR2 SNEGSKA, per germline (reference sequence). The CDR3 has 14 amino acids. The CDR3, as DNA: TGCAGTGCTAAAGGGGCTAGCTTAGGCTACGAGCAGTACTTC. It yields the protein CSAKGASLGYEQYF.

In this sample, this clonotype turned up a few times. The chain is built from TRBV5-5 and TRBJ2-3; the D is unclear. Germline V gives CDR1 SGHKS, CDR2 YYEKEE (reference sequence). This CDR3 is built from 15 residues. V lost 1 base and J 2 bases, leaving 11 bases between the germline ends. Written as DNA, the CDR3 is TGTGCCAGCAGCTTGATGGGGATTTCCACAGATACGCAGTATTTT. Amino acid sequence: CASSLMGISTDTQYF.

This clonotype occurred many times. The genes are TRBV10-3 and TRBJ1-4, with unresolved D. The V gene lost 0 bases and the J gene lost 8 bases, with 22 bases spanning the gap. CDR1 and CDR2 (germline): ENHRY, SYGVKD. The CDR3 covers 18 residues. The CDR3 here is CAISESTSGGRLGEKLFF. The CDR3 nucleotides read TGTGCCATCAGTGAGTCGACATCGGGCGGGCGCCTCGGGGAAAAACTGTTTTTT.

This clonotype was observed at least ten times. This chain connects TRBV28 to TRBJ2-4; 7 nucleotides line up with TRBD1. The CDR3 is 13 residues long. Germline trimming cut 3 bases from V and 7 bases from J; bases unmatched to any gene: 3. CDR1 is MDHEN and CDR2 is SYDVKM in the germline V gene. CDR3 region: CASSFSDRNIQYF. The CDR3 coding sequence is TGTGCCAGCAGTTTTTCGGACAGGAACATTCAGTACTTC.

This clonotype came up many times. The chain joins TRBV10-3 to TRBJ2-1; tentative D call: TRBD2 (5 bases). The CDR3 is 11 residues long. The V end was cut by 6 bases, the J end by 5 bases, with 5 bases between. Germline V gene lookup returns CDR1 ENHRY and CDR2 SYGVKD. In DNA form, the CDR3 reads TGTGCCATCAGCGGGGACAATGAGCAGTTCTTC. It specifies CAISGDNEQFF.

V usage is TRBV29-1 and J usage is TRBJ2-5, with 11 positions matching TRBD2. Germline V gene sequence: CDR1 SQVTM, CDR2 ANQGSEA. Trimming cost V 5 bases and J 4 bases; bases outside gene matches: 12. This CDR3 has 16 residues. CDR3 DNA: TGCAGCGTTCAGAGTAGCGGGAGGGGGCTCGGAGAGACCCAGTACTTC. The encoded protein is CSVQSSGRGLGETQYF.

The chain combines TRBV18 with TRBJ2-1, with D perhaps assigned TRBD1 or TRBD2 (5 bases each). This CDR3 is built from 15 residues. Germline V gene sequence: CDR1 KGHSH, CDR2 LQKENI. V was pared by 3 bases and J by 8 bases, with 17 bases between. CDR3 loop: CASSPRRDQPYEQFF. DNA of the CDR3: TGTGCCAGCTCACCGCGCCGGGACCAGCCCTATGAGCAGTTCTTC.

The chain employs TRBV7-2 and TRBJ2-5; TRBD1 might be the D (5 bases). This CDR3 is 14 amino acids long. Per germline, CDR1 SGHTA and CDR2 FQGNSA. Trimming stripped 5 bases from V and 5 bases from J, with 15 bases between. The CDR3 sequence is CASSRRQFPETQYF. Written as DNA, the CDR3 is TGTGCCAGCAGCCGTAGACAGTTTCCGGAGACCCAGTACTTC.

This clonotype was detected many times. V gene TRBV4-2 combines with J gene TRBJ1-5; no firm D call. The CDR3 covers 15 residues. Germline V gives CDR1 LGHNA, CDR2 YNFKEQ. The V gene lost 0 bases and the J gene lost 6 bases, with 12 bases spanning the gap. The CDR3 loop reads CASSQDRGSAQPQHF. DNA of the CDR3: TGTGCCAGCAGCCAAGACCGGGGATCCGCTCAGCCCCAGCATTTT.

V usage is TRBV4-3 and J usage is TRBJ2-5; D may be TRBD1 (6 bases). Germline V gene lookup returns CDR1 LGHNA and CDR2 YSLEER. Trimming removed 3 bases from V and 2 bases from J, with 10 bases in between. CDR3 length: 14 amino acids. This CDR3 is CASSHGTRQETQYF. In DNA, the CDR3 is TGCGCCAGCAGCCATGGGACAAGACAAGAGACCCAGTACTTC.